What follows describes a single T cell receptor beta chain. Its antigen is currently unknown. Here immunoSEQ multiplex PCR was the method, and the copy in TCRdb shows in-frame clones only, minus some. The data contain around 240,000 clones, nearly 90% of them singletons. The data belong to a study of cytomegalovirus exposure and HLA in healthy donors. Overall study context: Both the roughly 120 validation repertoires and the approximately 640 first-cohort repertoires used the same platform, as reported by a later analysis. Study results and limitations: In vitro data verified a few CMV-associated chains as specific for CMV antigens. It was reportedly the case that the classifier diagnosed cytomegalovirus status with high specificity and sensitivity. Cytomegalovirus association was assigned to 150 to 200 TCR beta chains.

The CDR3 totals 14 residues. V was trimmed by 0 bases and J by 5 bases, leaving 10 bases between them. Per the germline V gene, CDR1 is MNHEY and CDR2 is SVGAGI. This sequence originates from a woman aged 18-30 years in good health and CMV-seronegative. The genes are TRBV6-5 and TRBJ2-5; TRBD2 is a possible D gene (6 bases). Sequenced material: PBMCs. Here the CDR3 DNA reads TGTGCCAGCAGTTACTCGGAGGGGCCGGAGACCCAGTACTTC. The encoded protein is CASSYSEGPETQYF.